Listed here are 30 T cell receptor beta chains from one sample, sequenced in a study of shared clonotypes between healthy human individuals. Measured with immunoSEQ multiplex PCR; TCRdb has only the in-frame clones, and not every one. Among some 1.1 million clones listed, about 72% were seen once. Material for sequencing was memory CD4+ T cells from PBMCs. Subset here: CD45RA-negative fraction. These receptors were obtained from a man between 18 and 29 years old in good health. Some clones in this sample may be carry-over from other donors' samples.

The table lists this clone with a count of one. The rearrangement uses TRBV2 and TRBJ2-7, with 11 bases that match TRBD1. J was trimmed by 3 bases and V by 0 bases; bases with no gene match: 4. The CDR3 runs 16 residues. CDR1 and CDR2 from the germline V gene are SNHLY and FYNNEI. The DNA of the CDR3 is TGTGCCAGCAGTGAAGCCCACGGGACAGGGGGCTACGAGCAGTACTTC. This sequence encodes CASSEAHGTGGYEQYF.

CDR3 in amino acids: CASKGGGSGTYNEQFF. The CDR3 nucleotides read TGTGCCAGCAAGGGCGGGGGTTCGGGGACCTACAATGAGCAGTTCTTC. V usage is TRBV5-6 and J usage is TRBJ2-1; 7 bases line up with TRBD2. Germline CDR1 and CDR2: SGHDT and YYEEEE. There are 16 residues in the CDR3. Trimming took 6 bases from V and 2 from J; bases not matched to a gene: 11.

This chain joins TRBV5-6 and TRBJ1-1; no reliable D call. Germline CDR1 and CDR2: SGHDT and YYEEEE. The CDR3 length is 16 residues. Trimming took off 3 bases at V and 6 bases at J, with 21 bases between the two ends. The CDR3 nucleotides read TGTGCCAGCAGCTCCCCCTATGTGGCCGCCCCCGCTGAAGCTTTCTTT. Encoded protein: CASSSPYVAAPAEAFF.

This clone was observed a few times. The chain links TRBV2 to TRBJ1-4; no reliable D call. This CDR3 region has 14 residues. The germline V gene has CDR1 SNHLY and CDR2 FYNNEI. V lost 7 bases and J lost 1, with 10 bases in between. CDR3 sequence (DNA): TGTGCCAGCACTGACCGGCAAACTAATGAAAAACTGTTTTTT. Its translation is CASTDRQTNEKLFF.

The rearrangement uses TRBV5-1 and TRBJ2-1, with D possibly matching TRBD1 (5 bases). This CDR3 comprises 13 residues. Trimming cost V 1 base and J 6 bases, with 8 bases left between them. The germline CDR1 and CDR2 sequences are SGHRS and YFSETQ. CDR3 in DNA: TGCGCCAGCAGCTTGCAGGGAATCAATGAGCAGTTCTTC. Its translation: CASSLQGINEQFF.

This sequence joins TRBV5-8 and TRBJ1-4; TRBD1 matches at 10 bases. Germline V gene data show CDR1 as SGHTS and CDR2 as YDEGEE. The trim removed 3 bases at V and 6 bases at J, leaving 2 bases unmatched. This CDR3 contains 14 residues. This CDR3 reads CASSSGTGDEKLFF. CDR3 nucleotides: TGTGCCAGCAGCTCCGGGACAGGGGATGAAAAACTGTTTTTT.

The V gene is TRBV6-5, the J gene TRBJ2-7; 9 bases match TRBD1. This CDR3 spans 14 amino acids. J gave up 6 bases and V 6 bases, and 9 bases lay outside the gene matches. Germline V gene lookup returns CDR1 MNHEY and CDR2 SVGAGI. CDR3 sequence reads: CASSLLGTGREQYF. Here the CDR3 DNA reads TGTGCCAGCAGCCTCCTTGGGACAGGGCGCGAGCAGTACTTC.

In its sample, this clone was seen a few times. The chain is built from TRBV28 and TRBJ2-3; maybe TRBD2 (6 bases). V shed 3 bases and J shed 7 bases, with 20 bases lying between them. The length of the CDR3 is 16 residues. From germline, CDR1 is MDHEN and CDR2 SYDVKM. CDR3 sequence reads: CASSLGGGYERHTQYF. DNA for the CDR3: TGTGCCAGCAGTTTGGGAGGAGGGTACGAGCGCCATACGCAGTATTTT.

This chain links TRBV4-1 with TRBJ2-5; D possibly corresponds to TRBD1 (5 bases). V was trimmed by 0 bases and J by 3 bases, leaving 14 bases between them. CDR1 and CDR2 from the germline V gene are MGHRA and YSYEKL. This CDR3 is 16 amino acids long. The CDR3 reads CASSQEKYGREETQYF. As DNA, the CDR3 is TGCGCCAGCAGCCAAGAAAAGTATGGCAGGGAAGAGACCCAGTACTTC.

The CDR3 DNA reads TGCGCCAGCAGCCGGAACCCAGGGTTTGGTCAGCCCCAGCATTTT. Its translation is CASSRNPGFGQPQHF. The rearrangement uses TRBV4-1 and TRBJ1-5; a possible D gene is TRBD1 (5 bases). Germline assignment: CDR1 MGHRA and CDR2 YSYEKL. V was cut by 4 bases and J by 6 bases, with 16 bases left in between. The CDR3 extends over 15 amino acids.

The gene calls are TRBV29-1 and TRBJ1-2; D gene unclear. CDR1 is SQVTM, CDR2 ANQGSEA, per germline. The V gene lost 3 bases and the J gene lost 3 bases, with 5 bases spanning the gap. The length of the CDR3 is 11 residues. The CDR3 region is CSVDSYYGYTF. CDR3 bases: TGCAGCGTTGACAGCTACTATGGCTACACCTTC.

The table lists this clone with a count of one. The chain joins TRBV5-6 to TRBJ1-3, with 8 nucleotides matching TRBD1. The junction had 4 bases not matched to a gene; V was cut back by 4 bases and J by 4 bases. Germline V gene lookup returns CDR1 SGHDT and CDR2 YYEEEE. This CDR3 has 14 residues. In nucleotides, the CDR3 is TGTGCCAGCAGCCCTCGGACAGGGGGAAACACCATATATTTT. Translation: CASSPRTGGNTIYF.

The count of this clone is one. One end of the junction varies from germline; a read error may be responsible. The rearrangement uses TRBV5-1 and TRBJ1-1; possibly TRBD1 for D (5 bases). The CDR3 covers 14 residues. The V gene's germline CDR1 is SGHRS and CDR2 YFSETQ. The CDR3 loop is CASSFGAGNAEAFF. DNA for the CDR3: TGCGCCAGCAGCTTCGGGGCAGGGAACGCTGAAGCTTTCTTT.

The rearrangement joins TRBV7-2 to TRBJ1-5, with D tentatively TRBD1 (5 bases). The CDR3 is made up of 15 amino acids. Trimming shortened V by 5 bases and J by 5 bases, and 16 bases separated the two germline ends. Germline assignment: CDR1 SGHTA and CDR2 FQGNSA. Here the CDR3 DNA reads TGTGCCAGCAGCCAAACGACAGTCGTGGATCAGCCCCAGCATTTT. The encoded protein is CASSQTTVVDQPQHF.

The CDR3 spells CASRSTGGSTDTQYF. The DNA of the CDR3 is TGTGCCAGCAGGTCTACAGGGGGCTCCACAGATACGCAGTATTTT. This chain connects TRBV7-2 to TRBJ2-3, with 9 bases lining up with TRBD1. V lost 6 bases, J lost 2 bases, and 6 bases stayed unmatched. The length of the CDR3 is 15 residues. Germline assignment: CDR1 SGHTA and CDR2 FQGNSA.

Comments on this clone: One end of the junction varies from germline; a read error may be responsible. Here the CDR3 reads CASSPGGLFF. In nucleotides, the CDR3 is TGTGCCAGCAGTCCAGGGGGACTTTTCTTC. The chain links TRBV7-9 to TRBJ2-7; D is perhaps TRBD1 (7 bases). Germline V gene lookup returns CDR1 SEHNR and CDR2 FQNEAQ (reference sequence). The CDR3 loop spans 10 amino acids.

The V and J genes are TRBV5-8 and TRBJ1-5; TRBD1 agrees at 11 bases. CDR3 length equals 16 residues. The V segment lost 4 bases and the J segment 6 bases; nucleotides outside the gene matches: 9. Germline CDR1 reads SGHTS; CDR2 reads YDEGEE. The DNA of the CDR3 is TGTGCCAGCAGCCCAAGGACAGGGGGCGCATCTCAGCCCCAGCATTTT. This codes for CASSPRTGGASQPQHF.

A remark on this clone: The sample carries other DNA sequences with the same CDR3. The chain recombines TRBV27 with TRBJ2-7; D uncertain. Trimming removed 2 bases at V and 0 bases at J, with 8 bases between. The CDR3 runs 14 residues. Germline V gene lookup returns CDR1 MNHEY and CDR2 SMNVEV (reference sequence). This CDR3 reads CASSLGRSSYEQYF. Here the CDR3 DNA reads TGTGCCAGCAGTTTAGGCAGAAGCTCCTACGAGCAGTACTTC.

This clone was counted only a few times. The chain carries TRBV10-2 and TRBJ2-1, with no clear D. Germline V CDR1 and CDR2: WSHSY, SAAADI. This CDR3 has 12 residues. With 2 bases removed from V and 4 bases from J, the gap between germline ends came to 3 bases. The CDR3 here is CASSEQYNEQFF. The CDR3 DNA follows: TGCGCCAGCAGTGAGCAATACAATGAGCAGTTCTTC.

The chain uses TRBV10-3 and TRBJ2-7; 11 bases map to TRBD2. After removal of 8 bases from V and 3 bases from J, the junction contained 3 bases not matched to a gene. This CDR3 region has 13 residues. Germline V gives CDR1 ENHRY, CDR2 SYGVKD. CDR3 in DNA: TGTGCCATCCGGGGGACTAGCGGCTACGAGCAGTACTTC. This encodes CAIRGTSGYEQYF.

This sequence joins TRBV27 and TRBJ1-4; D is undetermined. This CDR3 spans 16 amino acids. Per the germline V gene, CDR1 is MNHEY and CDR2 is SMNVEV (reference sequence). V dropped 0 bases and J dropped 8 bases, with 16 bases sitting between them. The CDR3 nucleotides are TGTGCCAGCAGTTTATCTTTACCGACCCGAGGGGAAAAACTGTTTTTT. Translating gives CASSLSLPTRGEKLFF.

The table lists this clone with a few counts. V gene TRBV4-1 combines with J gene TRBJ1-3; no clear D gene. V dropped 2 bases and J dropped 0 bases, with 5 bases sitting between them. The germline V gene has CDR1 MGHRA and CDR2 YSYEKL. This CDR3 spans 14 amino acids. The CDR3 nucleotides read TGCGCCAGCAGCCAAATTAGCTCTGGAAACACCATATATTTT. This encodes CASSQISSGNTIYF.

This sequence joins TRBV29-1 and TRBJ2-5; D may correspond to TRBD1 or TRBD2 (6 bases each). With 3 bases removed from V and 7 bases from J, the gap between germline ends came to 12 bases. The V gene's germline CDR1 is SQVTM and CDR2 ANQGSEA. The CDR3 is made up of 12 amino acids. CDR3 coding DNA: TGCAGCGTTGAGGCAGGAGGGGGGACCCAGTACTTC. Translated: CSVEAGGGTQYF.

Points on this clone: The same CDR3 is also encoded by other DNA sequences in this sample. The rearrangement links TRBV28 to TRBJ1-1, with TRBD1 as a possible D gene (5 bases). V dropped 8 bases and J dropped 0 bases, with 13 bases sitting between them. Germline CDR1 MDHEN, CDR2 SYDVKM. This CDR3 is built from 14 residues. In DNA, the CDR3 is TGTGCCAGCTCGCCGACAGCACTGAACACTGAAGCTTTCTTT. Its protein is CASSPTALNTEAFF.

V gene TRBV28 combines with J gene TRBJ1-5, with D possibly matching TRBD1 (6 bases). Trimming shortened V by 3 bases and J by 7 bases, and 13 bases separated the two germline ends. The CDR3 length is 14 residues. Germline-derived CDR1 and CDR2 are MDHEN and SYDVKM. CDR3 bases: TGTGCCAGCAGTTTGGGACAACACGGGCAGCCCCAGCATTTT. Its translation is CASSLGQHGQPQHF.

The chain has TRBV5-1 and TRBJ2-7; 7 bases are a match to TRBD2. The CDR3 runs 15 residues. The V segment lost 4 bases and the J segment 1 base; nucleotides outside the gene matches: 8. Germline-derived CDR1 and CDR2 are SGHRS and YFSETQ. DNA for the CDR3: TGCGCCAGCAGCCGGACGGCTAGCGGTTCCTACGAGCAGTACTTC. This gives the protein CASSRTASGSYEQYF.

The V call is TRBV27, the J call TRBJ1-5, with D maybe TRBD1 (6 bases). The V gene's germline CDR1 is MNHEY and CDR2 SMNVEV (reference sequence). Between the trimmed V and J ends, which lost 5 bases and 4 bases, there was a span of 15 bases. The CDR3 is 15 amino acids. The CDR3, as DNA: TGTGCCAGCAGTCAATTTGGGACATCTAATCAGCCCCAGCATTTT. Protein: CASSQFGTSNQPQHF.

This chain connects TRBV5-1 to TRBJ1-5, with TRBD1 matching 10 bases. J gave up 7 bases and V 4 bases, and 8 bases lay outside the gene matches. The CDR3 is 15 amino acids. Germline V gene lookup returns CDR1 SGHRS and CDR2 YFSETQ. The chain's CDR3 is CASSPGTGDRQPQHF. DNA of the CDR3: TGCGCCAGCAGCCCCGGGACAGGGGATCGCCAGCCCCAGCATTTT.

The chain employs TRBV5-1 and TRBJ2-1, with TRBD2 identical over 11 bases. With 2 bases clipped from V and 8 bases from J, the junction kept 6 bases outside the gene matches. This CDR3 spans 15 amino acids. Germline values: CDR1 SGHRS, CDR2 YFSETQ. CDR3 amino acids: CASSFGTSGPDEQFF. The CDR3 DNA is TGCGCCAGCAGCTTCGGGACTAGCGGTCCGGATGAGCAGTTCTTC.

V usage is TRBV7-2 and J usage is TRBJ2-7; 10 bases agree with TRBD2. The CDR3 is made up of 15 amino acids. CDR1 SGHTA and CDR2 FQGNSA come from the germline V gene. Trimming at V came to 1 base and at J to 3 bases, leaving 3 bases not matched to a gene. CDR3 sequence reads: CASSLGSGRLYEQYF. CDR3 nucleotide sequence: TGTGCCAGCAGCTTAGGTAGCGGGAGGCTCTACGAGCAGTACTTC.